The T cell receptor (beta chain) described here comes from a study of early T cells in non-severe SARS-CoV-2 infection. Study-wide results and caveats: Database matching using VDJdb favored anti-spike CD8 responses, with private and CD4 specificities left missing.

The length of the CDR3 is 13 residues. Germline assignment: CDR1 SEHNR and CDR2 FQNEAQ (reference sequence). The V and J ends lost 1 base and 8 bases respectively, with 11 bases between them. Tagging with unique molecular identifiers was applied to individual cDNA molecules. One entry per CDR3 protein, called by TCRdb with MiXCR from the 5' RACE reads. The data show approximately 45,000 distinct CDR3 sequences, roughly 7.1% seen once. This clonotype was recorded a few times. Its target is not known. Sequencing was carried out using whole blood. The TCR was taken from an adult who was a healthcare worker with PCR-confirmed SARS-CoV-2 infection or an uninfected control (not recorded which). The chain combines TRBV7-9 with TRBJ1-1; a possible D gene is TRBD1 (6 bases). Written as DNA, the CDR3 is TGTGCCAGCAGCTTAGTTGGGCAGGGGGAAGCTTTCTTT. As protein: CASSLVGQGEAFF. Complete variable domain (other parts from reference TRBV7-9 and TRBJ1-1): DTGVSQNPRHKITKRGQNVTFRCDPISEHNRLYWYRQTLGQGPEFLTYFQNEAQLEKSRLLSDRFSAERPKGSFSTLEIQRTEQGDSAMYLCASSLVGQGEAFFGQGTRLTVV.